Sequencing of this T cell receptor (beta chain) was carried out in a study of cytomegalovirus exposure and HLA in healthy donors. Study summary: Earlier work reported 90 million to 120 million unique TCR beta sequences from 150 million to 200 million T cells. Regarding the study as a whole: Most TCR sequences were uncommon, yet certain public TCRs appeared in many donors. Within a later analysis, the majority of CMV-associated TCR beta chains appeared HLA-restricted. The authors enumerated over 150 TCR beta chains as linked to cytomegalovirus.

The PCR had 60 Vbeta and 13 Jbeta primers. TCRdb's table, derived via immunoSEQ multiplex PCR, lists solely in-frame clones and lacks some. The sample yields roughly 130,000 clones, under 80% seen once. The CDR3 runs 14 residues. V shed 6 bases, J shed 6 bases, and the junction held 10 bases outside the gene matches. Germline V CDR1 and CDR2: MNHNS, SASEGT. Of note for this clone: The antigen is unknown.

This TCR was recovered from a woman aged 45-59 years in good health and CMV-seropositive. This rearrangement joins TRBV6-1 to TRBJ2-7; the match to TRBD1 covers 8 bases. Sequences were obtained from PBMCs. The CDR3 region is CASRATGGWGEQYF. CDR3 sequence (DNA): TGTGCCAGCAGAGCAACAGGGGGTTGGGGCGAGCAGTACTTC.